A single sample is the source of the 2 T cell receptor beta chains below, sequenced in a study of PD-1 blockade in classical Hodgkin lymphoma (dated by TCRdb to about 2020). The intended sense of this specimen's time point label: cycle 2 day 1 (C2D1) of nivolumab. Relapse after autologous stem cell transplantation had occurred in all trial patients, and cohorts A, B and C were distinguished by prior brentuximab vedotin exposure. Preparation of the library involved the immunoSEQ multiplex PCR assay. Sourced from immuneACCESS, this table was stored by TCRdb with only in-frame sequences that have V and J called. A share of the clones is absent; for the studies checked, an unresolved V gene accounts for under half, and the remainder has no known explanation. In all, the sample holds 20,000 to 30,000 clones, and roughly 80% of those were seen once. The ten largest make up 8% of the sample. The source material was peripheral blood mononuclear cells (PBMCs), sampled before the second cycle of nivolumab. The receptor source for this set is a human donor with classical Hodgkin lymphoma.

This clone was detected once. The gene calls are TRBV6-1 and TRBJ2-3; D might be TRBD1 or TRBD2, each matching 5 bases. Germline V CDR1 and CDR2: MNHNS, SASEGT. The CDR3 sequence is 15 residues long. Trimming stripped 8 bases from V and 5 bases from J, with 20 bases between. CDR3 sequence reads: CASALFGARGDTQYF. In DNA, the CDR3 is TGTGCCAGCGCTCTGTTTGGGGCTCGGGGAGATACGCAGTATTTT.

This rearrangement joins TRBV7-2 to TRBJ1-1; tentatively, D is TRBD1 (5 bases). V lost 5 bases to trimming and J lost 5 bases, with 15 bases between them. The CDR3 has 14 residues. The germline V gene encodes CDR1 SGHTA and CDR2 FQGNSA. For the CDR3, the DNA is TGTGCCAGCAGCACCGCGGGGGGGTCGACTGAAGCTTTCTTT. It yields the protein CASSTAGGSTEAFF.